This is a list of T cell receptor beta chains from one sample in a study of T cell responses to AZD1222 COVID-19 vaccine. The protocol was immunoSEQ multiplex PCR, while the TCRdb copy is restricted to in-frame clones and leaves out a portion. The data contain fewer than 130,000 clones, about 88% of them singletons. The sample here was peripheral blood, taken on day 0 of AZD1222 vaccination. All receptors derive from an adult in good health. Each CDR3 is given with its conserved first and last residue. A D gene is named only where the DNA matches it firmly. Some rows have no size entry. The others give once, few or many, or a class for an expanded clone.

CATKLDYSNQPQHF | TGCGCCACCAAACTAGATTATAGCAATCAGCCCCAGCATTTT | TRBV10-2 | . | . | TRBJ1-5
CASSVDLRDTQYF | TGTGCCAGCAGCGTAGATCTGCGAGATACGCAGTATTTT | TRBV9 | . | . | TRBJ2-3
CASSIQGQGAYYEQYF | TGTGCCAGCAGCATACAAGGTCAAGGGGCGTACTACGAGCAGTACTTC | TRBV11-2 | . | . | TRBJ2-7
CASSLAGTSGGPRDNEQFF | TGTGCCAGCAGCTTAGCGGGGACTAGCGGGGGGCCGAGGGACAATGAGCAGTTCTTC | TRBV7-9 | . | TRBD2 | TRBJ2-1
CASSLDRAHTGELFF | TGCGCCAGCAGCTTGGACAGGGCCCACACCGGGGAGCTGTTTTTT | TRBV5-1 | . | . | TRBJ2-2
CASSYSTANTEAFF | TGTGCCAGCAGTTACTCAACGGCAAACACTGAAGCTTTCTTT | TRBV6-5 | few | . | TRBJ1-1
CASSYDFGNTIYF | TGTGCCAGCAGTTACGACTTTGGAAACACCATATATTTT | TRBV6-5 | . | . | TRBJ1-3
CASSYFGAGADYNEQFF | TGTGCCAGCAGTTACTTTGGGGCGGGAGCGGACTACAATGAGCAGTTCTTC | TRBV6-2/TRBV6-3 | . | TRBD2 | TRBJ2-1
CASSPRLWDSTDTQYF | TGTGCCAGCAGCCCTAGGCTATGGGACAGCACAGATACGCAGTATTTT | TRBV6-2/TRBV6-3 | . | . | TRBJ2-3
CASSLKTGYTEAFF | TGTGCCAGCAGTTTAAAGACAGGGTACACTGAAGCTTTCTTT | TRBV27 | . | TRBD1 | TRBJ1-1
CASSGTPQGGYTF | TGCGCCAGCAGTGGGACACCCCAAGGTGGCTACACCTTC | TRBV10-1 | . | . | TRBJ1-2
CASSLDRGKAFF | TGTGCCAGCAGCCTTGACAGGGGCAAAGCTTTCTTT | TRBV7-2 | . | TRBD1 | TRBJ1-1
CASSPDRNQPQHF | TGTGCCAGCAGCCCGGACAGAAATCAGCCCCAGCATTTT | TRBV12-3/TRBV12-4 | . | . | TRBJ1-5
CAWSVWAPRRSNQPQHF | TGTGCCTGGAGTGTATGGGCCCCCAGAAGAAGCAATCAGCCCCAGCATTTT | TRBV30 | once | . | TRBJ1-5
CASGGAEETQYF | TGTGCCAGCGGGGGGGCCGAAGAGACCCAGTACTTC | TRBV7-9 | . | . | TRBJ2-5
CASSRPSRFNQPQHF | TGTGCCAGTAGCCGACCGAGCCGGTTTAATCAGCCCCAGCATTTT | TRBV19 | few | . | TRBJ1-5
CASSPLGGGNTEAFF | TGTGCCAGTAGTCCGCTAGGCGGAGGGAACACTGAAGCTTTCTTT | TRBV19 | . | . | TRBJ1-1
CASSQVATEAFF | TGTGCCAGCAGCCAAGTGGCGACTGAAGCTTTCTTT | TRBV3-1/TRBV3-2 | . | . | TRBJ1-1
CASIPTETGNTEAFF | TGTGCCAGCATCCCCACGGAGACAGGGAACACTGAAGCTTTCTTT | TRBV5-5 | . | . | TRBJ1-1
CASSDMEGGNTEAFF | TGTGCCAGCAGTGATATGGAGGGCGGGAACACTGAAGCTTTCTTT | TRBV2 | . | . | TRBJ1-1
CASSLSTGGSNQPQHF | TGTGCCAGCAGTTTATCGACAGGGGGTAGCAATCAGCCCCAGCATTTT | TRBV27 | once | TRBD1 | TRBJ1-5
CASSQCPGPGYEQYF | TGCGCCAGCAGTCAATGTCCCGGACCTGGCTACGAGCAGTACTTC | TRBV23-1 | once | . | TRBJ2-7
CASSSRGSIPTGELFF | TGTGCCAGCAGCTCCCGTGGTAGCATCCCCACCGGGGAGCTGTTTTTT | TRBV11-2 | . | . | TRBJ2-2
CASSPSPGERATF | TGCGCCAGCAGCCCGTCTCCGGGGGAGAGGGCCACCTTC | TRBV5-1 | . | . | TRBJ1-2
CASSLDLGGKGETQYF | TGCGCCAGCAGCTTGGATTTGGGGGGAAAGGGGGAGACCCAGTACTTC | TRBV5-1 | . | . | TRBJ2-5
CASSQVGTDGGKLFF | TGTGCCAGCAGCCAAGTCGGGACCGACGGGGGAAAACTGTTTTTT | TRBV3-1/TRBV3-2 | . | . | TRBJ1-4
CASGLRPEPNEQFF | TGTGCCAGCGGACTCCGGCCCGAGCCCAATGAGCAGTTCTTC | TRBV27 | . | . | TRBJ2-1
CASSSGQRITGELFF | TGTGCCAGCAGCTCTGGACAGCGAATTACCGGGGAGCTGTTTTTT | TRBV28 | few | . | TRBJ2-2
CACTWGGDQPQHF | TGTGCCTGCACTTGGGGAGGAGATCAGCCCCAGCATTTT | TRBV30 | . | . | TRBJ1-5
CASSFEHEETQYF | TGTGCCAGCAGCTTTGAACACGAAGAGACCCAGTACTTC | TRBV5-5 | . | . | TRBJ2-5
CASSFMASVGGYTF | TGTGCCAGCAGCTTTATGGCCTCCGTGGGTGGCTACACCTTC | TRBV5-6 | . | . | TRBJ1-2
CASSLARGYLAFF | TGTGCCAGCAGCTTAGCGCGAGGGTATCTAGCTTTCTTT | TRBV7-2 | . | . | TRBJ1-1
CASSFDRGGSEAFF | TGTGCCAGCAGTTTCGACAGGGGCGGTTCTGAAGCTTTCTTT | TRBV28 | once | TRBD1 | TRBJ1-1
CASSDTARGLDGYTF | TGTGCCAGCAGCGATACTGCCAGGGGGTTAGATGGCTACACCTTC | TRBV9 | . | TRBD1 | TRBJ1-2
CASSYGVLGAGGYTF | TGTGCCAGCAGTTACGGCGTCCTGGGGGCTGGTGGCTACACCTTC | TRBV6-5 | . | . | TRBJ1-2
CASSLGHQVSAFF | TGTGCCAGCAGCTTAGGCCATCAGGTATCAGCTTTCTTT | TRBV13 | . | . | TRBJ1-1
CASSFRSNQPQHF | TGTGCCAGCAGTTTTCGGAGCAATCAGCCCCAGCATTTT | TRBV6-5 | . | . | TRBJ1-5
CASSFKGYGYTF | TGTGCCAGCAGTTTTAAAGGGTATGGCTACACCTTC | TRBV28 | . | . | TRBJ1-2
CASRGTGGTGNTIYF | TGTGCCAGCAGGGGGACAGGGGGCACGGGAAACACCATATATTTT | TRBV6-5 | . | TRBD1 | TRBJ1-3
CASSQSGRRNTIYF | TGTGCCAGCAGCCAATCTGGCCGGCGGAACACCATATATTTT | TRBV16 | . | . | TRBJ1-3
CASSTDTQYF | TGTGCCAGCAGCACAGATACGCAGTATTTT | TRBV12-3/TRBV12-4 | . | . | TRBJ2-3
CASSLGQSAEAFF | TGCGCCAGCAGCTTGGGGCAGAGTGCGGAAGCTTTCTTT | TRBV5-1 | . | . | TRBJ1-1
CASKGTSGSYEQYF | TGCGCCAGCAAGGGGACTAGCGGGTCCTACGAGCAGTACTTC | TRBV5-1 | . | TRBD2 | TRBJ2-7
CAISAGGDEQFF | TGTGCCATCTCGGCGGGAGGGGATGAGCAGTTCTTC | TRBV24-1 | few | TRBD2 | TRBJ2-1
CAWRLTGVYEQYF | TGTGCCTGGAGGTTGACAGGGGTGTACGAGCAGTACTTC | TRBV30 | . | TRBD1 | TRBJ2-7
CASSLSYRANEQYF | TGTGCCAGCAGCTTATCTTACAGGGCAAACGAGCAGTACTTC | TRBV11-3 | . | . | TRBJ2-7
CASSLGTGAGGYTF | TGTGCCAGCAGCCTGGGGACTGGGGCTGGTGGCTACACCTTC | TRBV5-5 | . | . | TRBJ1-2
CASSYRDVNQPQHF | TGTGCCAGCAGCTATCGGGACGTCAATCAGCCCCAGCATTTT | TRBV5-6 | . | . | TRBJ1-5
CASSSQGRINEKLFF | TGTGCCAGCAGCTCCCAGGGGCGAATTAATGAAAAACTGTTTTTT | TRBV7-2 | . | . | TRBJ1-4
CASRSSGRASEQYF | TGTGCCAGTAGGAGTAGCGGGAGGGCCAGCGAGCAGTACTTC | TRBV19 | . | TRBD2 | TRBJ2-7